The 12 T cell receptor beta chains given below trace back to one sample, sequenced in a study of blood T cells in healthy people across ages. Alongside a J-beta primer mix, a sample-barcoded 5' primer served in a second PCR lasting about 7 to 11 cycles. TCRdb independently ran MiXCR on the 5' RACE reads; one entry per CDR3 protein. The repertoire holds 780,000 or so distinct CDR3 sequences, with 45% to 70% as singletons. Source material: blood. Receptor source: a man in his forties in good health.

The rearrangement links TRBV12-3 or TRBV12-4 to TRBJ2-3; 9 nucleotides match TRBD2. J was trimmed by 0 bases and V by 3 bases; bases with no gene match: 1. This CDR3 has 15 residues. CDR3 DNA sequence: TGTGCCAGCAGTTTGAGCGGGAGGAGCACAGATACGCAGTATTTT. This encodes CASSLSGRSTDTQYF.

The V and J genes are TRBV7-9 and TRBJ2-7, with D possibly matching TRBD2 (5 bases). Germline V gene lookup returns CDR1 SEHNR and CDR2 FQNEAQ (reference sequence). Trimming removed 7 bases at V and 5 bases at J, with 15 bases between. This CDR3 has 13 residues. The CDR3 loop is CASNGVGDNEQYF. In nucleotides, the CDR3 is TGTGCCAGCAACGGGGTGGGAGATAACGAGCAGTACTTC.

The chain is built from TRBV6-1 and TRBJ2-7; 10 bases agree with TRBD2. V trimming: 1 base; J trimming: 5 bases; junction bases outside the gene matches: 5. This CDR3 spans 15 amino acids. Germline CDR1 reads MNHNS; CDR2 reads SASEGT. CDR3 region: CASSEGLAGAHEQYF. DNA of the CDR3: TGTGCCAGCAGTGAAGGGCTAGCGGGGGCCCACGAGCAGTACTTC.

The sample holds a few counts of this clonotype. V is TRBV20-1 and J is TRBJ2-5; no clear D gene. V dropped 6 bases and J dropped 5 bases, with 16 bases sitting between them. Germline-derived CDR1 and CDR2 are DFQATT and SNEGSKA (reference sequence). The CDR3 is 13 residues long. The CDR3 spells CSAPQVVGETQYF. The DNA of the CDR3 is TGCAGTGCCCCTCAGGTGGTTGGGGAGACCCAGTACTTC.

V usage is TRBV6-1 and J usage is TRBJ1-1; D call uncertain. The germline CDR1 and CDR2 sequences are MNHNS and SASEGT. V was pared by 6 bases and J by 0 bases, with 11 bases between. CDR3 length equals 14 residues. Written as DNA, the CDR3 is TGTGCCAGCAGCGTGGGTGAAATGAACACTGAAGCTTTCTTT. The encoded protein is CASSVGEMNTEAFF.

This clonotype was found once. This chain's CDR3 is CSARDGRTADSPLHF. CDR3 nucleotides: TGCAGTGCTAGAGATGGGAGGACAGCTGATTCACCCCTCCACTTT. The chain is built from TRBV20-1 and TRBJ1-6; D perhaps matches TRBD1 (6 bases). V gave up 0 bases and J gave up 8 bases, with 14 bases separating them. The CDR3 runs 15 residues. Germline CDR1 is DFQATT and CDR2 is SNEGSKA (reference sequence).

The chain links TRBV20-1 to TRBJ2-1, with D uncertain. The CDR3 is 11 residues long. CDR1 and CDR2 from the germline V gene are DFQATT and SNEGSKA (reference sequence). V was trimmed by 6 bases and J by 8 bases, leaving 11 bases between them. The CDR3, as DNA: TGCAGTGCCCATAAGAGCTATGAGCAGTTCTTC. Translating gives CSAHKSYEQFF.

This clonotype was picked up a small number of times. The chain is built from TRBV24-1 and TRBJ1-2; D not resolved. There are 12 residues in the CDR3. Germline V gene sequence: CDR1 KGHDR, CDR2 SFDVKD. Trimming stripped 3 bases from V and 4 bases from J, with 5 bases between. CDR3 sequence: CATSDQSYGYTF. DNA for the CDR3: TGTGCCACCAGTGATCAGAGCTATGGCTACACCTTC.

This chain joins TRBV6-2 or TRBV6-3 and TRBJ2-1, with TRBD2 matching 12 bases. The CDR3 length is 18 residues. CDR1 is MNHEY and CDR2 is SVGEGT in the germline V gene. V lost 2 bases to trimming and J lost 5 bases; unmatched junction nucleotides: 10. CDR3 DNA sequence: TGTGCCAGCAGTTACGGTCTAGCGGGGGGGTTCCCGGACAATGAGCAGTTCTTC. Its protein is CASSYGLAGGFPDNEQFF.

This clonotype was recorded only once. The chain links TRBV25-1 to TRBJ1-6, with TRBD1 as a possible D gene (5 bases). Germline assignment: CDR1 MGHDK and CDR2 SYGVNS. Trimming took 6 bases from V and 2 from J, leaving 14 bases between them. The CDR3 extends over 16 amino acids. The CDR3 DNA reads TGTGCCAGCAGGGGATCGGGGGTACCCTATAATTCACCCCTCCACTTT. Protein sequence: CASRGSGVPYNSPLHF. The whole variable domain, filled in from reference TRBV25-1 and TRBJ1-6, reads EADIYQTPRYLVIGTGKKITLECSQTMGHDKMYWYQQDPGMELHLIHYSYGVNSTEKGDLSSESTVSRIRTEHFPLTLESARPSHTSQYLCASRGSGVPYNSPLHFGNGTRLTVT.

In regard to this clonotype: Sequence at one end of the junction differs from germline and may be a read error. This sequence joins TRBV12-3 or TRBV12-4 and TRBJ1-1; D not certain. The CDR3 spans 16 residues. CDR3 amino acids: CVSSLDRGVMNTEAFF. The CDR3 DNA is TGTGTCAGCAGTTTAGATAGAGGAGTGATGAACACTGAAGCTTTCTTT.

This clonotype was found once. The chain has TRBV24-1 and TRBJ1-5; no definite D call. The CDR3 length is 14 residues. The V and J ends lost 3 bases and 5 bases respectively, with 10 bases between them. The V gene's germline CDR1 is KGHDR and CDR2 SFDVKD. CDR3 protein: CATSDVQADQPQHF. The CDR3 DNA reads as TGTGCCACCAGTGATGTACAAGCTGATCAGCCCCAGCATTTT.